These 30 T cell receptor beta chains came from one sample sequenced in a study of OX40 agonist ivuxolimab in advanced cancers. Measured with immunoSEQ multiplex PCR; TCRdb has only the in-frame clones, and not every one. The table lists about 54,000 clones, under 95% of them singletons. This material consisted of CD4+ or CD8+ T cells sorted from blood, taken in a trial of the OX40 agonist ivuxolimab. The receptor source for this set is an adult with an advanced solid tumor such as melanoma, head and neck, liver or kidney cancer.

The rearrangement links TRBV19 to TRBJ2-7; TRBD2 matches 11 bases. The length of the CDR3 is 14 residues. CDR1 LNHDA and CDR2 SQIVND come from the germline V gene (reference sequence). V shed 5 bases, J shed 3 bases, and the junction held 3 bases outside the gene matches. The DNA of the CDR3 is TGTGCCAGTAGTTGGACTAGCGGGCTCTACGAGCAGTACTTC. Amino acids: CASSWTSGLYEQYF.

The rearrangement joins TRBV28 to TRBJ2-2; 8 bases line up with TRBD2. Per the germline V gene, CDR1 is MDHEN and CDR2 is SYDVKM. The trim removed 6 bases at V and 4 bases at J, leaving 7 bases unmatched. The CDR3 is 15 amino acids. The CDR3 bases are TGTGCCAGCAGCGGGGGGACTAGGAGCACCGGGGAGCTGTTTTTT. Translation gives CASSGGTRSTGELFF.

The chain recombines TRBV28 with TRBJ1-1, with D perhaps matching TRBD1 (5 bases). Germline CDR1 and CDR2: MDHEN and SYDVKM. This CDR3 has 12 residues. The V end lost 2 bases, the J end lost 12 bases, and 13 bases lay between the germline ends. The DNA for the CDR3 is TGTGCCAGCAGTTTAGCCGGGGGGAGGTCTTTCTTT. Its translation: CASSLAGGRSFF.

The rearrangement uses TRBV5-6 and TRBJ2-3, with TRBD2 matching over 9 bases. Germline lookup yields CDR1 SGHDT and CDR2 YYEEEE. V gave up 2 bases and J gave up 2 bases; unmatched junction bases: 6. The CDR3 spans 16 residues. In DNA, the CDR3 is TGTGCCAGCAGCTTACCGACTAGCGGATTCACAGATACGCAGTATTTT. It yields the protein CASSLPTSGFTDTQYF. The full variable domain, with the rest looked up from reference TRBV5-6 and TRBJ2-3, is DAGVTQSPTHLIKTRGQQVTLRCSPKSGHDTVSWYQQALGQGPQFIFQYYEEEERQRGNFPDRFSGHQFPNYSSELNVNALLLGDSALYLCASSLPTSGFTDTQYFGPGTRLTVL.

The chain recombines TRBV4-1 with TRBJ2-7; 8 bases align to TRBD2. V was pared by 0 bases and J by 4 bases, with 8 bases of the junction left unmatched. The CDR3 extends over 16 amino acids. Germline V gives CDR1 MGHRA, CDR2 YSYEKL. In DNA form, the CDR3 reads TGCGCCAGCAGCCAAGATATGGGACTAGTAAGGTACGAGCAGTACTTC. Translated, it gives CASSQDMGLVRYEQYF.

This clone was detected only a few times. CDR3 region: CASSYGQGALPDTQYF. CDR3 DNA: TGTGCCAGCAGTTACGGGCAGGGGGCGCTTCCAGATACGCAGTATTTT. V is TRBV6-5 and J is TRBJ2-3; 8 nucleotides match TRBD1. From germline, CDR1 is MNHEY and CDR2 SVGAGI. CDR3 length: 16 residues. Trimming cost V 2 bases and J 4 bases; bases outside gene matches: 8.

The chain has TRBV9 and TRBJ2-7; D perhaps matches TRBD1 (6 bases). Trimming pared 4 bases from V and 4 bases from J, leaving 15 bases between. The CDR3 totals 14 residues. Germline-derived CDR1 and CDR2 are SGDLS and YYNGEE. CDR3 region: CASSPEGVGYEQYF. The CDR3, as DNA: TGTGCCAGCAGCCCAGAGGGGGTTGGGTACGAGCAGTACTTC. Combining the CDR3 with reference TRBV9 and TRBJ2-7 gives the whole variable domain DSGVTQTPKHLITATGQRVTLRCSPRSGDLSVYWYQQSLDQGLQFLIQYYNGEERAKGNILERFSAQQFPDLHSELNLSSLELGDSALYFCASSPEGVGYEQYFGPGTRLTVT.

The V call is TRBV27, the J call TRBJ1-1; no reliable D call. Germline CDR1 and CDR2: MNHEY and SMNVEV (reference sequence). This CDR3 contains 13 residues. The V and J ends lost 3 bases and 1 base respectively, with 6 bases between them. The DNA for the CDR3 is TGTGCCAGCAGTTTCCAGAGGAACACTGAAGCTTTCTTT. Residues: CASSFQRNTEAFF.

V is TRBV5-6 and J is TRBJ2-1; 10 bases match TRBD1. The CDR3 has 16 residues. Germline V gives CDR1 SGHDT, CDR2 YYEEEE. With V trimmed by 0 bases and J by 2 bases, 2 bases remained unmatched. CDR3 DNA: TGTGCCAGCAGCTTGGCGACAGGGGGCCCCTACAATGAGCAGTTCTTC. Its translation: CASSLATGGPYNEQFF.

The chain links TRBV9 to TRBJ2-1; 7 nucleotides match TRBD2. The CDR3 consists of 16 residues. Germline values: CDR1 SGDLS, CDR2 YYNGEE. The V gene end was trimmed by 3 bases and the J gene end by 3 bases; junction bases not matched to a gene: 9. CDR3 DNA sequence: TGTGCCAGCAGCGCCCTATTAGCGGGCCACTACAATGAGCAGTTCTTC. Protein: CASSALLAGHYNEQFF.

The CDR3, as DNA: TGCGCCAGCAGCCCATCTATATTGGGTACAGGTGAGCAGTTCTTC. As protein: CASSPSILGTGEQFF. The V gene is TRBV4-3, the J gene TRBJ2-1; a weak D match, TRBD1 (5 bases). The CDR3 has 15 residues. Trimming shortened V by 4 bases and J by 9 bases, and 19 bases separated the two germline ends. The germline V gene has CDR1 LGHNA and CDR2 YSLEER.

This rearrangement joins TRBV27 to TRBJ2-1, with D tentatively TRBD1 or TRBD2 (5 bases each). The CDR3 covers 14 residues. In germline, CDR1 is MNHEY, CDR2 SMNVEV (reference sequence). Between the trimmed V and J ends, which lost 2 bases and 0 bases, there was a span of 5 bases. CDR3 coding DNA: TGTGCCAGCAGTTTAGGGGGCTCCTACAATGAGCAGTTCTTC. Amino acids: CASSLGGSYNEQFF.

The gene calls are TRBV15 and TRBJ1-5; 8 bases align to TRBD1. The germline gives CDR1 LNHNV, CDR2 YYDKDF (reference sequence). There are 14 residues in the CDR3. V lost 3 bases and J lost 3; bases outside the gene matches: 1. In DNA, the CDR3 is TGTGCCACCAGCAGGACAGGGGACAATCAGCCCCAGCATTTT. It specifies CATSRTGDNQPQHF.

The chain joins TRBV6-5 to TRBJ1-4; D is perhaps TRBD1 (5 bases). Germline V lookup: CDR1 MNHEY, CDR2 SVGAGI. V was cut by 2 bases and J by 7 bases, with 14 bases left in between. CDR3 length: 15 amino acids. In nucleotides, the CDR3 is TGTGCCAGCAGTTACGGGGCAGGCCTGGTTGAAAAACTGTTTTTT. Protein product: CASSYGAGLVEKLFF.

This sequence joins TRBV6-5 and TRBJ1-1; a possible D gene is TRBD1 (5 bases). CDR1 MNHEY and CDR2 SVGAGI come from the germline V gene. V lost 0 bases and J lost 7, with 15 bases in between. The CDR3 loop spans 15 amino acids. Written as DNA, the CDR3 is TGTGCCAGCAGTTACTCGAAATTTAGCCAGGGTGAAGCTTTCTTT. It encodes CASSYSKFSQGEAFF.

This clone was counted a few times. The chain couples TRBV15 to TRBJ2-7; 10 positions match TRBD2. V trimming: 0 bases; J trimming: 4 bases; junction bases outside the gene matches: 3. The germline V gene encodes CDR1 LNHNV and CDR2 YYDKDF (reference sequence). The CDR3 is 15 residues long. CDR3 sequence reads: CATSRDRTSGYEQYF. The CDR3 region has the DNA TGTGCCACCAGCAGAGATAGGACTAGCGGTTACGAGCAGTACTTC.

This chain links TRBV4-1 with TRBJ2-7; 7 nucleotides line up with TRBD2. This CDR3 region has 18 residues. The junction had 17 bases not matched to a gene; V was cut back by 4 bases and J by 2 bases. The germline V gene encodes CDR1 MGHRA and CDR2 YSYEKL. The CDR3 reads CASSPGGSGILNPYEQYF. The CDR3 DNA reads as TGCGCCAGCAGCCCGGGGGGAAGCGGGATCCTCAACCCCTACGAGCAGTACTTC.

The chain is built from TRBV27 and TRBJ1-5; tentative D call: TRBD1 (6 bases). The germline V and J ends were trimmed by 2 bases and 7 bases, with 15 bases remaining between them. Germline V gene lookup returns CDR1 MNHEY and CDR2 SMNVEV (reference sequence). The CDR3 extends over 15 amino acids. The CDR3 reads CASSLGGGGGQPQHF. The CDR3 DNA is TGTGCCAGCAGTTTAGGGGGCGGGGGTGGGCAGCCCCAGCATTTT.

This chain's CDR3 is CASFTTFTSGSYNEQFF. In DNA, the CDR3 is TGTGCCAGCTTCACCACCTTTACTAGCGGAAGCTACAATGAGCAGTTCTTC. The V and J genes are TRBV18 and TRBJ2-1, with TRBD2 identical over 8 bases. The germline gives CDR1 KGHSH, CDR2 LQKENI. V gave up 7 bases and J gave up 3 bases; unmatched junction bases: 14. This CDR3 region has 17 residues.

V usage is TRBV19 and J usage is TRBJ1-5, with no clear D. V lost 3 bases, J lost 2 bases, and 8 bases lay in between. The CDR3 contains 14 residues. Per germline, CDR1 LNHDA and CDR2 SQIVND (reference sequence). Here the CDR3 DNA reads TGTGCCAGTAGTATTAGAGTGGGCAATCAGCCCCAGCATTTT. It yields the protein CASSIRVGNQPQHF.

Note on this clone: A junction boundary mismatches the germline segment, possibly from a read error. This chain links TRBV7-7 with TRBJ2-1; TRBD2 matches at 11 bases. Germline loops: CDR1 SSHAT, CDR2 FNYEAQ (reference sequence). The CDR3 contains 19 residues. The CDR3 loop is CASSLAPTQLAGVYNEQFF. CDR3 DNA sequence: TGTGCTAGCAGCTTAGCCCCAACCCAACTAGCGGGGGTCTACAATGAGCAGTTCTTC.

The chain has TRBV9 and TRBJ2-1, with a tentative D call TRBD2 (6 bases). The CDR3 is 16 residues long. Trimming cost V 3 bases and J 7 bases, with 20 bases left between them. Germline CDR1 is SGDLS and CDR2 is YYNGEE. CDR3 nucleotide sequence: TGTGCCAGCAGCGCCTGGGAGGCCCCACCTGGGAATGAGCAGTTCTTC. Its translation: CASSAWEAPPGNEQFF.

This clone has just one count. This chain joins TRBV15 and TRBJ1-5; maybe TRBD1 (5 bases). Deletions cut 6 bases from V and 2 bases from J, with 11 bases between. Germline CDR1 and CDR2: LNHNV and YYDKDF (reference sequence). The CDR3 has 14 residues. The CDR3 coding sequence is TGTGCCACCAGGGGCGGGGCAGGCAATCAGCCCCAGCATTTT. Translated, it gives CATRGGAGNQPQHF.

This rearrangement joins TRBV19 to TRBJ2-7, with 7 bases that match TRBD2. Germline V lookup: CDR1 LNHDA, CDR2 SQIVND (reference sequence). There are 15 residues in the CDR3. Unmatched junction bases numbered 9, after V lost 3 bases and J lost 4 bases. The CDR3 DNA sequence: TGTGCCAGTAGTATTGGCAGCGGGGCGGTATACGAGCAGTACTTC. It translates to CASSIGSGAVYEQYF.

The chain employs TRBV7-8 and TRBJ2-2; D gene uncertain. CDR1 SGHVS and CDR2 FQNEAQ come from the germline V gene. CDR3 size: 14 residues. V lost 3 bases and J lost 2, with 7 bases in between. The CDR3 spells CASSLGENTGELFF. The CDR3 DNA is TGTGCCAGCAGCTTGGGCGAAAACACCGGGGAGCTGTTTTTT.

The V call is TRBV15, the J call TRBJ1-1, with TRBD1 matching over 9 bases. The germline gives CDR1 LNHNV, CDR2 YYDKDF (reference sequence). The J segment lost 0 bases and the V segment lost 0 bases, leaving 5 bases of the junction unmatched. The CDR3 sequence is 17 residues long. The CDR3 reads CATSRDLGTGMNTEAFF. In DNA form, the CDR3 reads TGTGCCACCAGCAGAGATTTGGGGACAGGGATGAACACTGAAGCTTTCTTT.

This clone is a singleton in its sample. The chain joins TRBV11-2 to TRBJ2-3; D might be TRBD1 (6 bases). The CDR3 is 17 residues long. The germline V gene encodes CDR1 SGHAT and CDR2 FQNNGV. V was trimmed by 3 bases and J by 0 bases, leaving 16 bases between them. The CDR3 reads CASSFPDRTISTDTQYF. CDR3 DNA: TGTGCCAGCAGCTTTCCTGACAGGACGATTAGCACAGATACGCAGTATTTT.

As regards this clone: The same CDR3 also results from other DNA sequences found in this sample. This chain's CDR3 is CASSPGQNVYEQYF. The CDR3 DNA is TGTGCCAGCAGCCCTGGACAGAATGTCTACGAGCAGTACTTC. The chain recombines TRBV7-6 with TRBJ2-7, with D maybe TRBD1 (6 bases). The V and J ends lost 5 bases and 3 bases respectively, with 14 bases between them. The CDR3 runs 14 residues. Germline assignment: CDR1 SGHVS and CDR2 FNYEAQ.

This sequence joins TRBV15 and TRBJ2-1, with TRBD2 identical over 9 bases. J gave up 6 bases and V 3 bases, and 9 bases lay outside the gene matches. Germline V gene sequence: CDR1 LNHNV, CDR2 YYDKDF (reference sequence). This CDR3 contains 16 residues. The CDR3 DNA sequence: TGTGCCACCAGCAGGGAAGGGACTAGCCCTTCCAATGAGCAGTTCTTC. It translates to CATSREGTSPSNEQFF.

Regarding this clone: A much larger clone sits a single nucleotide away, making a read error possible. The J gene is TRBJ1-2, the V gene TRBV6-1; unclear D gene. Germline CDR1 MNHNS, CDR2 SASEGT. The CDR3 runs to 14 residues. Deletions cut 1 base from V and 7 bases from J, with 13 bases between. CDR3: CASSEGGENGGYTF. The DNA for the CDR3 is TGTGCCAGCAGTGAAGGTGGAGAGAACGGTGGCTACACCTTC.